This TCR beta chain was sequenced in a study of OX40 agonist ivuxolimab in advanced cancers. Some clones are missing from TCRdb's copy, which holds only in-frame ones; the method was immunoSEQ multiplex PCR. The profile shows some 76,000 clones, over 85% of them singletons. Autoimmune disease history or systemic immunosuppression meant exclusion. CDR1 and CDR2 (germline): MNHEY, SMNVEV (reference sequence). J lost 1 base, V lost 6 bases, and 2 bases had no gene match. This CDR3 has 13 residues. The origin of this receptor is an adult with an advanced solid tumor such as melanoma, head and neck, liver or kidney cancer. The sample consisted of CD4+ or CD8+ T cells sorted from blood, taken in a trial of the OX40 agonist ivuxolimab. The chain uses TRBV27 and TRBJ2-5, with TRBD1 identical over 7 bases. CDR3 sequence: CASSGQVQETQYF. The CDR3 DNA reads TGTGCCAGCAGCGGACAGGTCCAAGAGACCCAGTACTTC.